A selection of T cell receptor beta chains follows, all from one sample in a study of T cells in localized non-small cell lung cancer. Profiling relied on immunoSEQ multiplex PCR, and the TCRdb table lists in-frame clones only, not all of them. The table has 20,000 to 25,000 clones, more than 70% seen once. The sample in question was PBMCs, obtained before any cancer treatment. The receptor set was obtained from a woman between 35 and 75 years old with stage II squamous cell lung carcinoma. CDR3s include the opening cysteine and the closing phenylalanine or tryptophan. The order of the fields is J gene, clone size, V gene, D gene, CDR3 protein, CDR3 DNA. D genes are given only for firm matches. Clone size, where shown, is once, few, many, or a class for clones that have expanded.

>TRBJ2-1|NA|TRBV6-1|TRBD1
CASPRQGAPNNEQFF
TGTGCCAGCCCCCGTCAGGGGGCCCCTAACAATGAGCAGTTCTTC
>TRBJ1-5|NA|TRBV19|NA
CASKVQAGNQPQHF
TGTGCCAGTAAGGTGCAGGCTGGCAATCAGCCCCAGCATTTT
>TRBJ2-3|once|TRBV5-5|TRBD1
CASPRQGQSSTDTQYF
TGTGCCAGCCCACGCCAGGGACAGTCTAGCACAGATACGCAGTATTTT
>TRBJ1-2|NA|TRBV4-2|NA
CASSQDIGEPTNYGYTF
TGTGCCAGCAGCCAAGATATTGGGGAACCTACTAACTATGGCTACACCTTC
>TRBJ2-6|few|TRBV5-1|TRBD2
CASSWGTSGALGANVLTF
TGCGCCAGCAGCTGGGGGACTAGCGGAGCCTTAGGGGCCAACGTCCTGACTTTC
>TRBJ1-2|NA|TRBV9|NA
CASSVVGGGSYTF
TGTGCCAGCAGCGTAGTGGGGGGCGGAAGCTACACCTTC
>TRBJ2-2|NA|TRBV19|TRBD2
CASKETSGITGELFF
TGTGCCAGTAAGGAGACTAGCGGGATCACCGGGGAGCTGTTTTTT
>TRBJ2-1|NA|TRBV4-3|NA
CASSQEGFSYNEQFF
TGCGCCAGCAGCCAAGAGGGCTTCTCCTACAATGAGCAGTTCTTC
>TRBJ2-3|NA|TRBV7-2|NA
CASSTRLVTDTQYF
TGTGCCAGCAGCACCCGACTAGTCACAGATACGCAGTATTTT
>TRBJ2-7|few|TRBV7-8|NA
CASSPGGQPYEQYF
TGTGCCAGCAGCCCCGGGGGACAGCCTTACGAGCAGTACTTC
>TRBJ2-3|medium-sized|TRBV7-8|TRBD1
CASSLGQGRTDTQYF
TGTGCCAGCAGCCTCGGACAGGGACGCACAGATACGCAGTATTTT
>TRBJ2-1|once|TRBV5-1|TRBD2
CASSLESGGYNEQFF
TGCGCCAGCAGCTTGGAATCGGGGGGATACAATGAGCAGTTCTTC
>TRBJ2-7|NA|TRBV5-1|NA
CASSPGEVGYEQYF
TGCGCCAGCAGCCCGGGGGAGGTGGGGTACGAGCAGTACTTC
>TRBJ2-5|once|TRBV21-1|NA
CASTRTVQETQYF
TGTGCCAGCACCCGTACAGTCCAAGAGACCCAGTACTTC
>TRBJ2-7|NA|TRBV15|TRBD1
CATSRDRGGSYEQYF
TGTGCCACCAGCAGGGACAGGGGAGGGTCCTACGAGCAGTACTTC
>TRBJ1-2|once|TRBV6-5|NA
CASSYSGGDYGYTF
TGTGCCAGCAGTTACTCCGGGGGGGACTATGGCTACACCTTC
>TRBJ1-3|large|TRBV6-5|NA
CASRSQLTIYF
TGTGCCAGCAGATCACAACTCACCATATATTTT
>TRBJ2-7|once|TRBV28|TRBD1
CASRPGTGGLYEQYF
TGTGCCAGCAGGCCCGGGACAGGGGGCCTATACGAGCAGTACTTC
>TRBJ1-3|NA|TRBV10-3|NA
CAISGLGEGTGNTIYF
TGTGCCATCAGTGGATTGGGCGAGGGGACTGGAAACACCATATATTTT
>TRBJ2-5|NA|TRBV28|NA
CASTVGGTQYF
TGTGCCAGCACCGTGGGGGGGACCCAGTACTTC
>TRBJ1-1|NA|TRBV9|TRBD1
CASSVAAGGLAFF
TGTGCCAGCAGCGTAGCGGCAGGGGGCTTAGCTTTCTTT
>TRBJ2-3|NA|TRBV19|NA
CASKNREYTDTQYF
TGTGCCAGTAAAAACAGGGAATACACAGATACGCAGTATTTT
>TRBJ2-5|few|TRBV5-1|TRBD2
CASSLGGKAGYQETQYF
TGCGCCAGCAGCTTGGGGGGTAAAGCGGGGTACCAAGAGACCCAGTACTTC
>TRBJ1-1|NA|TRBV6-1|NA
CASGGQLNTEAFF
TGTGCCAGCGGTGGACAGTTGAACACTGAAGCTTTCTTT
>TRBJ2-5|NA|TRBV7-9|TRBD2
CASSPNAGTRKETQYF
TGTGCCAGCAGCCCAAACGCCGGGACTAGAAAAGAGACCCAGTACTTC
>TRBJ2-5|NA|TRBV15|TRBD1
CATTADRGVQETQYF
TGTGCCACCACCGCGGACAGGGGAGTCCAAGAGACCCAGTACTTC
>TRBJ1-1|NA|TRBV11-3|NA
CASSLGGGGEAFF
TGTGCCAGCAGCTTAGGAGGGGGGGGTGAAGCTTTCTTT
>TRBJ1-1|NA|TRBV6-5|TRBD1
CASSYRGTAHTEAFF
TGTGCCAGCAGTTACCGGGGGACAGCGCACACTGAAGCTTTCTTT
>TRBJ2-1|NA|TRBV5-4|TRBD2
CASSPPAGGGTGEQFF
TGTGCCAGCAGCCCCCCAGCGGGAGGTGGGACGGGTGAGCAGTTCTTC
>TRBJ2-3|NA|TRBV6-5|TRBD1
CASTVQQGFTDTQYF
TGTGCCAGCACTGTCCAACAGGGGTTTACAGATACGCAGTATTTT
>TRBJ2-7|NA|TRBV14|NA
CASSQDQTYEQYF
TGTGCCAGCAGCCAAGACCAAACCTACGAGCAGTACTTC
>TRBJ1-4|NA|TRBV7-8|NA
CASSLDGRRAGGEKLFF
TGTGCCAGCAGCTTAGATGGTCGACGGGCGGGTGGGGAAAAACTGTTTTTT
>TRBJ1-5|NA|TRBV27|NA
CASSLIRGSQPQHF
TGTGCCAGCAGTTTAATTCGGGGAAGTCAGCCCCAGCATTTT
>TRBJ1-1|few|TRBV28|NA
CASRSPFLTEAFF
TGTGCCAGCAGGTCGCCGTTTCTCACTGAAGCTTTCTTT
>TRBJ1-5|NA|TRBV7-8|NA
CASSLASRDGSQPQHF
TGTGCCAGCAGCTTAGCTTCCAGGGACGGGAGCCAGCCCCAGCATTTT
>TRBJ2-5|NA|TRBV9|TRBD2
CASSLDLAGTRETQYF
TGTGCCAGCAGCCTGGATCTAGCGGGAACTCGAGAGACCCAGTACTTC
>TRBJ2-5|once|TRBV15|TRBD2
CATSRDQAGGETQYF
TGTGCCACCAGCAGAGACCAGGCGGGAGGAGAGACCCAGTACTTC
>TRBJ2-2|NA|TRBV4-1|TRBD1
CASSQVLRGPATGELFF
TGCGCCAGCAGCCAAGTCCTCAGGGGGCCGGCCACCGGGGAGCTGTTTTTT
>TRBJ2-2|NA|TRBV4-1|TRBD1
CASRFAGTGRTGELFF
TGCGCCAGCAGATTCGCCGGGACAGGGCGGACCGGGGAGCTGTTTTTT
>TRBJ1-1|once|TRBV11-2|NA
CASSLAVATEAFF
TGTGCCAGCAGCTTAGCGGTGGCTACTGAAGCTTTCTTT
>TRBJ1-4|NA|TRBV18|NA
CASSPRTLGVGEKLFF
TGTGCCAGCTCACCACGGACCCTGGGTGTTGGAGAAAAACTGTTTTTT
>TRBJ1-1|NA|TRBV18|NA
CASSPLALGGHTEAFF
TGTGCCAGCTCACCACTCGCGTTGGGGGGACACACTGAAGCTTTCTTT
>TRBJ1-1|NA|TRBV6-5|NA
CASSRVQGLNTEAFF
TGTGCCAGCAGTCGGGTACAGGGACTGAACACTGAAGCTTTCTTT
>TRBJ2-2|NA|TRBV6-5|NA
CASSYFFRGDGELFF
TGTGCCAGCAGTTATTTTTTTCGGGGCGACGGGGAGCTGTTTTTT
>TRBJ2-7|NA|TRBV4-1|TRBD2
CASSPLTSGRANKGSYEQYF
TGCGCCAGCAGCCCGTTGACTAGCGGGAGGGCTAATAAAGGATCCTACGAGCAGTACTTC
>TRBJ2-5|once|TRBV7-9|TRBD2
CASSANLLAEETQYF
TGTGCCAGCAGCGCAAACCTGCTAGCGGAAGAGACCCAGTACTTC
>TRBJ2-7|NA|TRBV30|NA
CAWSSYTGTSFYEQYF
TGTGCCTGGAGTTCATATACCGGGACTTCTTTCTACGAGCAGTACTTC
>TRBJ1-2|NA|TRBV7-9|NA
CASSRDATYSGYTF
TGTGCCAGCAGCCGGGACGCAACCTATAGCGGCTACACCTTC
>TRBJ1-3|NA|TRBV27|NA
CASTSRGGNTIYF
TGTGCCAGCACCTCGAGAGGTGGAAACACCATATATTTT